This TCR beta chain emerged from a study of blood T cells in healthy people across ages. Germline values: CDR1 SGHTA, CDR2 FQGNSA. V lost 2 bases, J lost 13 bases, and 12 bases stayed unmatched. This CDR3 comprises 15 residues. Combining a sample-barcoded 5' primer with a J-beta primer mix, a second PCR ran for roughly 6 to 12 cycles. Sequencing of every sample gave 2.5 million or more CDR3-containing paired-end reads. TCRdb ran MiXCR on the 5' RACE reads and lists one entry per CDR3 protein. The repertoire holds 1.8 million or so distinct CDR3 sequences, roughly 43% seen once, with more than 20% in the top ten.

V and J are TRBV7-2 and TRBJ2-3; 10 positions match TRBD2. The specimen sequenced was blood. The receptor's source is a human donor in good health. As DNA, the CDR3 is TGTGCCAGCAGCTTACAGCTAGCGGGGGCCTCAAGGGAGTATTTT. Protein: CASSLQLAGASREYF. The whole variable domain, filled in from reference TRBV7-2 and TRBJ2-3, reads GAGVSQSPSNKVTEKGKDVELRCDPISGHTALYWYRQSLGQGLEFLIYFQGNSAPDKSGLPSDRFSAERTGGSVSTLTIQRTQQEDSAVYLCASSLQLAGASREYFGPGTRLTVL.